The sequence of this T cell receptor (beta chain) was determined in a study of T-cell memory formation after mild COVID-19. Overall study: Across donors, TCR clusters were largely donor specific.

This clonotype was seen more than once but under ten times. The target antigen is unknown. Each CDR3 protein is one row after TCRdb ran MiXCR on the 5' RACE reads. Among under 70,000 distinct CDR3 sequences listed, 9% to 9.5% were seen once. The CDR3 contains 13 residues. Germline-derived CDR1 and CDR2 are SGHAT and FQNNGV. Trimming shortened V by 5 bases and J by 0 bases, and 8 bases separated the two germline ends. Study observations and caveats: From day 15 to 85, contracting clones were balanced between CD4 and CD8, whereas later expanders leaned toward CD4+. The finding that pre-infection memory included some responding clones suggested that cross-reactive memory joined. Mostly located in CM and EM were contracting CD4+ clones, with contracting CD8+ clones located in EMRA.

V is TRBV11-2 and J is TRBJ2-7; D uncertain. The clonotype originates from a man aged 18 to 29 who had mild COVID-19 (a few samples of this study predate the infection). Cell type and time point are not known. The sequencing input was PBMCs or a T cell subset sorted from them (not recorded which). CDR3 in DNA: TGTGCCAGCAGCCCCAGTAGCTCCTACGAGCAGTACGTC. It yields the protein CASSPSSSYEQYV.